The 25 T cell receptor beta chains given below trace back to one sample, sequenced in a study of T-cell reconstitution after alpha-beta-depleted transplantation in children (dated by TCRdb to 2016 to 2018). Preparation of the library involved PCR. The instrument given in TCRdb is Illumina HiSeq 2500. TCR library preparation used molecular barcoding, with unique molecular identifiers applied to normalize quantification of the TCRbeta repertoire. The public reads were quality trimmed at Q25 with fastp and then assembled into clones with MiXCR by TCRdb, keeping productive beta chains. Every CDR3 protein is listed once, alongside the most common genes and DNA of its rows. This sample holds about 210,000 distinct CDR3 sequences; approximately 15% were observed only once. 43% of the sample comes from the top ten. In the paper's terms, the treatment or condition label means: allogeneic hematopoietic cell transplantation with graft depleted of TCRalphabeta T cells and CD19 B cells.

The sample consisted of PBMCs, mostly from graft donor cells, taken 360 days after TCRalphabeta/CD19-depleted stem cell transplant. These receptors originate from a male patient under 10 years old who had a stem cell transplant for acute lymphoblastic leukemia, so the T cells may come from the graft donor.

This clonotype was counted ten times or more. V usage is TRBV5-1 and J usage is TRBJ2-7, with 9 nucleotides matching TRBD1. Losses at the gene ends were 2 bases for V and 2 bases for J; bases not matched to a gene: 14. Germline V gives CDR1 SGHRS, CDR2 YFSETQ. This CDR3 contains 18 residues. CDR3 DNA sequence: TGCGCCAGCAGCTTCCCGGACAGGGGTTCCCCCGCTCCCTACGAGCAGTACTTC. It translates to CASSFPDRGSPAPYEQYF.

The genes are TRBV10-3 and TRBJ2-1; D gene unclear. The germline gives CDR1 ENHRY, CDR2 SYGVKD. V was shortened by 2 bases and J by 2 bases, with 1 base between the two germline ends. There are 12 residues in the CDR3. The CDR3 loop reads CAISETYNEQFF. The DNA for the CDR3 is TGTGCCATCAGTGAGACCTACAATGAGCAGTTCTTC.

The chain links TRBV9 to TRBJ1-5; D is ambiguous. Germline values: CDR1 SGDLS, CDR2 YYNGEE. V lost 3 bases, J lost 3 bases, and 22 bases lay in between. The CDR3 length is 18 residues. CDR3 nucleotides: TGTGCCAGCAGCGCCCCTTCGACGGAGCTACCTTACAATCAGCCCCAGCATTTT. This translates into CASSAPSTELPYNQPQHF.

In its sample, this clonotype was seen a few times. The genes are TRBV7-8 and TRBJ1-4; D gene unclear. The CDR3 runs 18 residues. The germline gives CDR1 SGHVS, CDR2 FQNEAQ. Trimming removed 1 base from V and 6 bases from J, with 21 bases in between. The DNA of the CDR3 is TGTGCCAGCAGCTTAGGTCTGGACCCAATCCTATGGGATGAAAAACTGTTTTTT. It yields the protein CASSLGLDPILWDEKLFF.

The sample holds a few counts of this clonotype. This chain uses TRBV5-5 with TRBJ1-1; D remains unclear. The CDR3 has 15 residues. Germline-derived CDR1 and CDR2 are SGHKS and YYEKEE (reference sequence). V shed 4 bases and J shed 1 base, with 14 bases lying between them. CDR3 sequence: CASSDPWAGNTEAFF. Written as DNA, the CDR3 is TGTGCCAGCAGCGACCCGTGGGCCGGGAACACTGAAGCTTTCTTT.

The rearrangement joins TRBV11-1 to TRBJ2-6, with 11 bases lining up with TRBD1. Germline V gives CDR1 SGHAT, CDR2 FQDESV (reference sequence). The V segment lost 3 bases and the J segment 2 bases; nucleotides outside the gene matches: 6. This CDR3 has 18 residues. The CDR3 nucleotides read TGTGCCAGCAGCTTGGGACAGGGGGGATTGGCTGGGGCCAACGTCCTGACTTTC. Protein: CASSLGQGGLAGANVLTF.

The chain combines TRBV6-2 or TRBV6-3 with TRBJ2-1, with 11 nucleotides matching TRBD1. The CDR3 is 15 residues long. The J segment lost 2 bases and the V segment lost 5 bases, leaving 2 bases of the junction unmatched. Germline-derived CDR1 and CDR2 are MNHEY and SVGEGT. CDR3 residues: CASSGTGGTYNEQFF. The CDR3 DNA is TGTGCCAGCAGTGGGACAGGGGGGACCTACAATGAGCAGTTCTTC.

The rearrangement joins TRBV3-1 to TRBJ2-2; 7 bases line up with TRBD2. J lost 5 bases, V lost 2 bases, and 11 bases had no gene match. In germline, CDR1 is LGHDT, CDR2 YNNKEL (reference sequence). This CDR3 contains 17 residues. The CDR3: CASSQRTPFGGTGELFF. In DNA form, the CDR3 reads TGTGCCAGCAGCCAAAGGACGCCTTTCGGGGGGACCGGGGAGCTGTTTTTT.

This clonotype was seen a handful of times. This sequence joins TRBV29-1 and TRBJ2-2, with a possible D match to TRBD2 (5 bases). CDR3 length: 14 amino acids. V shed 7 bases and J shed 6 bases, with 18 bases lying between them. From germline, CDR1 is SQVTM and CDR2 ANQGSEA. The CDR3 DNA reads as TGCAGCGCCCAGTCCGAGGGTGTCCCCGGGGAGCTGTTTTTT. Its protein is CSAQSEGVPGELFF.

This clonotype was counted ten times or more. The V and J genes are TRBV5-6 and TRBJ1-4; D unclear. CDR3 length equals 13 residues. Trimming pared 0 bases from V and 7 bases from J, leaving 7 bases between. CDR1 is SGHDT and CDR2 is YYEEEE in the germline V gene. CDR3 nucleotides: TGTGCCAGCAGCTTGGGCCGGTCTGAAAAACTGTTTTTT. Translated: CASSLGRSEKLFF.

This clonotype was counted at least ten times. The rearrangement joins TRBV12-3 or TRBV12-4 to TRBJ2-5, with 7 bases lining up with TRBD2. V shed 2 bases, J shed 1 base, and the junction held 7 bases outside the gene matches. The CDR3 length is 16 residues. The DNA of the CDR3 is TGTGCCAGCAGTTTAATGGCGGGAGACCCCCAAGAGACCCAGTACTTC. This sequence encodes CASSLMAGDPQETQYF.

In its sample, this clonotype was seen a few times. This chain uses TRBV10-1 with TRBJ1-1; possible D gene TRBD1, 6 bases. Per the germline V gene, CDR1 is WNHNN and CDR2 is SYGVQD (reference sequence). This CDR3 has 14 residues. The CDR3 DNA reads TGCGTCCGATACTCCGGGGGCATGAACACTGAAGCTTTCTTT. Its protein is CVRYSGGMNTEAFF.

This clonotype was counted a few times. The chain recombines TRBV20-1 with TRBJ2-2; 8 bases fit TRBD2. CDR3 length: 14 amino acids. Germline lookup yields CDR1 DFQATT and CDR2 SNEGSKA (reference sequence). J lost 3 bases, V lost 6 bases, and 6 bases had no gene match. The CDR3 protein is CSAEGTSHTGELFF. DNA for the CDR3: TGCAGTGCGGAAGGGACTAGTCACACCGGGGAGCTGTTTTTT.

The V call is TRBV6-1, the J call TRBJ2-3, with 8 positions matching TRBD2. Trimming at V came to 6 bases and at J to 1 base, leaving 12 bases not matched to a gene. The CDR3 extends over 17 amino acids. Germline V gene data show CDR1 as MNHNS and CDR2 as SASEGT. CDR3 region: CASSQREKASGTDTQYF. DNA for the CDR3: TGTGCCAGCAGCCAGCGGGAGAAGGCCTCTGGCACAGATACGCAGTATTTT.

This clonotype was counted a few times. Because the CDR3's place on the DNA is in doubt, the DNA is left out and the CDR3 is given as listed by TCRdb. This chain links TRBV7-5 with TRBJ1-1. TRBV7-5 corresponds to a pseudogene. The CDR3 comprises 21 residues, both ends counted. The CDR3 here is CISVPEAKDTGEGLMNTEAFF.

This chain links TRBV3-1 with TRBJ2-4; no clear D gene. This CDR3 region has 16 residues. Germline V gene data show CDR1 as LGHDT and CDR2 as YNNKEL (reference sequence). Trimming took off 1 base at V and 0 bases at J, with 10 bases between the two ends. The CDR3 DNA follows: TGTGCCAGCAGCCAAGGTCATTGGCAAGCCAAAAACATTCAGTACTTC. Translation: CASSQGHWQAKNIQYF.

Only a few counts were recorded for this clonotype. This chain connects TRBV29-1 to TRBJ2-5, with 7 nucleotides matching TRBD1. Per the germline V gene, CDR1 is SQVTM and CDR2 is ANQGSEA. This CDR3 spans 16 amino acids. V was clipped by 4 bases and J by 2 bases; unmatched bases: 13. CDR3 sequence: CSVGGGLSRVQETQYF. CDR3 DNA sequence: TGCAGCGTTGGAGGGGGCCTCAGCAGGGTACAAGAGACCCAGTACTTC.

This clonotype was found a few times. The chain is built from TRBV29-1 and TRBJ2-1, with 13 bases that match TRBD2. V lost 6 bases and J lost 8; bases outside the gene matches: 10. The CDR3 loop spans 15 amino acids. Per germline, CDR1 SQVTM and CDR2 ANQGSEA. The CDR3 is CSVETGTSGTYEQFF. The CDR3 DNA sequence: TGCAGCGTCGAAACCGGGACTAGCGGGACGTATGAGCAGTTCTTC.

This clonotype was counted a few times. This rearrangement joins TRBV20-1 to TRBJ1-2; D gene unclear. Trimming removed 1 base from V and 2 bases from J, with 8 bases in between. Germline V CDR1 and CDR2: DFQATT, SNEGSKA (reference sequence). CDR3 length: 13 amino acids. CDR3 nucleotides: TGCAGTGCTAGAGGGACCTTGAACTATGGCTACACCTTC. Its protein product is CSARGTLNYGYTF.

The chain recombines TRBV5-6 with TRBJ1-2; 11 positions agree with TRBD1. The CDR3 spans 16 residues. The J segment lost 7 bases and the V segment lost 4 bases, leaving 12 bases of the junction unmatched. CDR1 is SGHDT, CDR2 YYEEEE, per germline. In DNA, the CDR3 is TGTGCCAGCAGCCACCCGGACAGGGGGCGCAAACTTGGCTACACCTTC. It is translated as CASSHPDRGRKLGYTF.

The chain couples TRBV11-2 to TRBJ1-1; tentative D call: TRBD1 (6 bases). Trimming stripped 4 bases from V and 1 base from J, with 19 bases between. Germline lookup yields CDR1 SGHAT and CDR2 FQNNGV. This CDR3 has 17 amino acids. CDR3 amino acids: CASSSFSSDRKNTEAFF. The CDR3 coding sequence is TGTGCCAGCAGCTCCTTTTCTTCAGACAGGAAGAACACTGAAGCTTTCTTT.

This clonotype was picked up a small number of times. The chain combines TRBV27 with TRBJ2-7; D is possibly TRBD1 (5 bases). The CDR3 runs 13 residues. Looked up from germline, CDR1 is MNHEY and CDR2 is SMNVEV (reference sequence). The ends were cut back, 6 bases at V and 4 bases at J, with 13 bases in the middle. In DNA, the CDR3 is TGTGCCAGCAGCGGCAGGGCGGTATACGAGCAGTACTTC. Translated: CASSGRAVYEQYF.

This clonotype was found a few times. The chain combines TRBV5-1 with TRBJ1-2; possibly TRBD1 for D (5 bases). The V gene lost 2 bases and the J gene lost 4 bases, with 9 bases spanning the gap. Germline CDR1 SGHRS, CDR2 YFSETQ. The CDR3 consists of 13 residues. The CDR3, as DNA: TGCGCCAGCAGCTTAGGGACGGTCTATGGCTACACCTTC. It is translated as CASSLGTVYGYTF.

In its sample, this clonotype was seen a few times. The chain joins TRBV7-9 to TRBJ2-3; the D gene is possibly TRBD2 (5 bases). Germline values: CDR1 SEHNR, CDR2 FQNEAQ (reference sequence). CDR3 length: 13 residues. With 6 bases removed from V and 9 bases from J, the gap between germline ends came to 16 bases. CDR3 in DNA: TGTGCCAGCAGTCGATCATGGGGAGAAACGCAGTATTTT. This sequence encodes CASSRSWGETQYF.

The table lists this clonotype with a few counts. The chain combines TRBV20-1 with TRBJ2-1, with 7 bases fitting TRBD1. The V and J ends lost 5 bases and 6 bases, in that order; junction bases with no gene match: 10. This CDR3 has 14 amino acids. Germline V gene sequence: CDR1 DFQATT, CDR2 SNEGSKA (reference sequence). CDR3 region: CSALVGAGGNEQFF. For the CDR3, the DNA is TGCAGTGCTTTAGTGGGGGCAGGGGGCAATGAGCAGTTCTTC.